Below, 30 T cell receptor beta chains from the same sample are listed, as sequenced in a study of CD8 T cells in Susac syndrome (dated by TCRdb to between 2018 and 2021). Library creation used the immunoSEQ multiplex PCR assay. RNA was extracted using the RNeasy kit, and about 0.5 to 1 ug of the RNA was reverse transcribed with random hexamers. TCRdb trimmed the raw reads at Q25, called clones with MiXCR and kept productive beta chains. Each entry merges the rows of one CDR3 protein and shows their most common DNA and genes. Counted in this sample were under 200,000 distinct CDR3 sequences; about 91% of them appeared once. The top ten clones comprise approximately 0.073% of the sample. The source material was CD4+ T cells from PBMCs. Receptor source: a human donor in good health.

This chain links TRBV3-1 with TRBJ2-5, with D perhaps assigned TRBD1 or TRBD2 (5 bases each). Germline values: CDR1 LGHDT, CDR2 YNNKEL (reference sequence). The length of the CDR3 is 14 residues. With 0 bases removed from V and 7 bases from J, the gap between germline ends came to 12 bases. The CDR3: CASSQEGTPGTQYF. The CDR3 DNA reads TGTGCCAGCAGCCAAGAAGGGACCCCGGGGACCCAGTACTTC.

The chain recombines TRBV9 with TRBJ1-5; D uncertain. Trimming cost V 1 base and J 2 bases, with 10 bases left between them. Looked up from germline, CDR1 is SGDLS and CDR2 is YYNGEE. The length of the CDR3 is 15 residues. The CDR3 sequence: CASSVPHRGNQPQHF. In DNA, the CDR3 is TGTGCCAGCAGCGTACCCCACCGGGGCAATCAGCCCCAGCATTTT. Using reference TRBV9 and TRBJ1-5 for the parts outside the CDR3, the full variable domain is DSGVTQTPKHLITATGQRVTLRCSPRSGDLSVYWYQQSLDQGLQFLIQYYNGEERAKGNILERFSAQQFPDLHSELNLSSLELGDSALYFCASSVPHRGNQPQHFGDGTRLSIL.

The chain recombines TRBV7-2 with TRBJ1-1; D is undetermined. Germline V gives CDR1 SGHTA, CDR2 FQGNSA. This CDR3 region has 14 residues. Trimming stripped 3 bases from V and 0 bases from J, with 8 bases between. The CDR3 DNA sequence: TGTGCCAGCAGCTTCCGGCGGATGAACACTGAAGCTTTCTTT. This translates into CASSFRRMNTEAFF.

The chain employs TRBV20-1 and TRBJ2-3; D may be TRBD1 (5 bases). The CDR3 totals 14 residues. The germline V and J ends were trimmed by 5 bases and 1 base, with 13 bases remaining between them. Germline CDR1 DFQATT, CDR2 SNEGSKA (reference sequence). CDR3 coding DNA: TGCAGTGCTCCCTGGCAGGGCGGCACAGATACGCAGTATTTT. Its translation is CSAPWQGGTDTQYF.

This chain connects TRBV28 to TRBJ2-2; D remains unclear. CDR3 length equals 14 residues. Germline-derived CDR1 and CDR2 are MDHEN and SYDVKM. V lost 1 base and J lost 5, with 8 bases in between. CDR3 region: CASSLFGGTGELFF. The CDR3 bases are TGTGCCAGCAGTTTATTTGGCGGAACCGGGGAGCTGTTTTTT.

The chain uses TRBV18 and TRBJ1-1; D is unclear. CDR1 and CDR2 from the germline V gene are KGHSH and LQKENI. This CDR3 region has 16 residues. V lost 1 base and J 1 base, leaving 13 bases between the germline ends. The CDR3 DNA reads TGTGCCAGCTCACCACGGTTTATCGGGGAGAACACTGAAGCTTTCTTT. It encodes CASSPRFIGENTEAFF.

The chain recombines TRBV12-3 or TRBV12-4 with TRBJ2-7, with D possibly matching TRBD1 (5 bases). V lost 3 bases and J lost 4, with 10 bases in between. The CDR3 sequence is 13 residues long. CDR3 coding DNA: TGTGCCAGCAGTTTTGGGGCCTGGTACGAGCAGTACTTC. Protein product: CASSFGAWYEQYF.

About this clonotype itself: Compared with germline, one end of the junction differs, possibly owing to a read error. The chain carries TRBV20-1 and TRBJ1-1, with 7 bases fitting TRBD1. CDR1 is DFQATT and CDR2 is SNEGSKA in the germline V gene (reference sequence). The CDR3 has 13 residues. The CDR3 coding sequence is TGCAGTGCGGAAGGGACAGTTAGTCCTGAAGCTTCCTTT. Translated, it gives CSAEGTVSPEASF.

V usage is TRBV28 and J usage is TRBJ1-4; D is unresolved. CDR1 and CDR2 (germline): MDHEN, SYDVKM. The V end was cut by 5 bases, the J end by 7 bases, with 17 bases between. This CDR3 region has 15 residues. Here the CDR3 reads CASSTLGPGREKLFF. The CDR3 DNA sequence: TGTGCCAGCAGTACTCTCGGGCCTGGCCGTGAAAAACTGTTTTTT.

This chain joins TRBV28 and TRBJ1-1; a possible D gene is TRBD1 (6 bases). Germline lookup yields CDR1 MDHEN and CDR2 SYDVKM. The CDR3 runs to 16 residues. V was shortened by 6 bases and J by 3 bases, with 20 bases between the two germline ends. The CDR3 DNA reads as TGTGCCAGCAGACGCGGTGGGGGGGCTGCTTACACTGAAGCTTTCTTT. This codes for CASRRGGGAAYTEAFF.

The chain combines TRBV5-1 with TRBJ2-1; 9 positions match TRBD2. The CDR3 loop spans 15 amino acids. Trimming removed 4 bases from V and 8 bases from J; junction bases left unmatched: 10. Germline-derived CDR1 and CDR2 are SGHRS and YFSETQ. CDR3 in DNA: TGCGCCAGCAGCCCCCGGGGCGGGAGGGGGTATGAGCAGTTCTTC. Amino acids: CASSPRGGRGYEQFF.

The chain employs TRBV30 and TRBJ1-5; D is undetermined. Between the trimmed V and J ends, which lost 2 bases and 7 bases, there was a span of 6 bases. CDR3 length: 11 amino acids. The germline V gene encodes CDR1 GTSNPN and CDR2 SVGIG (reference sequence). In DNA form, the CDR3 reads TGTGCCTGGAGTCTTGGACAGCCCCAGCATTTT. It encodes CAWSLGQPQHF.

CDR3 region: CASSLYQGLIYTF. For the CDR3, the DNA is TGTGCCAGCAGCTTGTATCAGGGGTTGATCTACACCTTC. J is TRBJ1-2 and V is TRBV5-6, with D possibly matching TRBD1 (6 bases). The ends were cut back, 1 base at V and 10 bases at J, with 14 bases in the middle. CDR1 is SGHDT and CDR2 is YYEEEE in the germline V gene. The length of the CDR3 is 13 residues.

CDR3 loop: CASSPRASGSYNEQFF. As DNA, the CDR3 is TGTGCCAGCAGCCCCCGGGCTAGCGGGAGCTACAATGAGCAGTTCTTC. This chain joins TRBV7-3 and TRBJ2-1; 10 nucleotides align to TRBD2. The CDR3 is 16 amino acids. J was trimmed by 3 bases and V by 5 bases; bases with no gene match: 7. The germline CDR1 and CDR2 sequences are SGHTA and FQGTGA.

The CDR3 reads CASSFTGRYTNEQFF. The CDR3 DNA reads TGCGCCAGCAGCTTCACAGGGAGGTATACGAATGAGCAGTTCTTC. The chain is built from TRBV5-1 and TRBJ2-1, with D possibly called TRBD1 or TRBD2 (6 bases each). Germline-derived CDR1 and CDR2 are SGHRS and YFSETQ. The CDR3 consists of 15 residues. Trimming removed 2 bases from V and 7 bases from J, with 16 bases in between.

In nucleotides, the CDR3 is TGTGCCAGCACCCCAGGGAGCTCCTACGAGCAGTACTTC. Its protein product is CASTPGSSYEQYF. V usage is TRBV7-9 and J usage is TRBJ2-7; D may match TRBD1 or TRBD2 (5 bases each). The CDR3 contains 13 residues. Trimming shortened V by 7 bases and J by 0 bases, and 10 bases separated the two germline ends. Germline-derived CDR1 and CDR2 are SEHNR and FQNEAQ (reference sequence).

The chain couples TRBV11-2 to TRBJ2-3; 8 bases match TRBD2. The CDR3 totals 17 residues. Looked up from germline, CDR1 is SGHAT and CDR2 is FQNNGV. With 6 bases clipped from V and 1 base from J, the junction kept 12 bases outside the gene matches. This chain's CDR3 is CASRNRLGGVGTDTQYF. CDR3 DNA: TGTGCCAGCAGAAACCGACTCGGGGGGGTCGGCACAGATACGCAGTATTTT.

J is TRBJ1-2 and V is TRBV5-1, with 9 bases aligning to TRBD1. Germline V gene lookup returns CDR1 SGHRS and CDR2 YFSETQ. With 0 bases clipped from V and 6 bases from J, the junction kept 3 bases outside the gene matches. The CDR3 is 14 amino acids. The CDR3 reads CASSLDRGRNGYTF. Written as DNA, the CDR3 is TGCGCCAGCAGCTTGGACAGGGGGCGCAATGGCTACACCTTC. Based on the CDR3 plus reference TRBV5-1 and TRBJ1-2, the full variable domain is KAGVTQTPRYLIKTRGQQVTLSCSPISGHRSVSWYQQTPGQGLQFLFEYFSETQRNKGNFPGRFSGRQFSNSRSEMNVSTLELGDSALYLCASSLDRGRNGYTFGSGTRLTVV.

The chain joins TRBV25-1 to TRBJ1-2; possibly TRBD1 for D (5 bases). The germline V gene encodes CDR1 MGHDK and CDR2 SYGVNS. The length of the CDR3 is 11 residues. The V end lost 8 bases, the J end lost 7 bases, and 11 bases lay between the germline ends. The CDR3 bases are TGTGCCAGCGACAGTTTATTTGGCTACACCTTC. Translating it yields CASDSLFGYTF.

V is TRBV29-1 and J is TRBJ2-1; D tentatively reads TRBD1 or TRBD2 (5 bases each). V gave up 3 bases and J gave up 9 bases, with 9 bases separating them. The CDR3 extends over 11 amino acids. The germline gives CDR1 SQVTM, CDR2 ANQGSEA. CDR3 amino acids: CSVEGGGEQFF. DNA of the CDR3: TGCAGCGTTGAGGGTGGGGGTGAGCAGTTCTTC.

The CDR3 region has the DNA TGCGCCAGCAGCCATGGGGACAAGAACGGATCCGGCACCTTC. It encodes CASSHGDKNGSGTF. The chain links TRBV5-1 to TRBJ1-2, with D perhaps matching TRBD1 (6 bases). Germline assignment: CDR1 SGHRS and CDR2 YFSETQ. The CDR3 is 14 residues long. Trimming removed 4 bases at V and 13 bases at J, with 23 bases between.

This chain joins TRBV20-1 and TRBJ2-7; the D gene is possibly TRBD1 (5 bases). Germline CDR1 reads DFQATT; CDR2 reads SNEGSKA (reference sequence). This CDR3 spans 13 amino acids. V was trimmed by 2 bases and J by 5 bases, leaving 13 bases between them. The DNA of the CDR3 is TGCAGTGCTAGAACCGGGCAGGGAAACGAGCAGTACTTC. Amino acid sequence: CSARTGQGNEQYF.

The chain employs TRBV5-1 and TRBJ2-6; possible D gene TRBD2, 6 bases. Germline V gene data show CDR1 as SGHRS and CDR2 as YFSETQ. The CDR3 has 16 residues. Trimming cost V 4 bases and J 4 bases, with 15 bases left between them. The CDR3 DNA sequence: TGCGCCAGCAGCATCCCGGCGGGGTCCGGGGCCAACGTCCTGACTTTC. Encoded protein: CASSIPAGSGANVLTF.

V usage is TRBV2 and J usage is TRBJ1-1; no reliable D call. V shed 5 bases and J shed 6 bases, with 7 bases lying between them. Germline V gives CDR1 SNHLY, CDR2 FYNNEI. The CDR3 spans 11 residues. The CDR3 sequence is CASSYGPEAFF. The CDR3 DNA is TGTGCCAGCAGTTACGGACCTGAAGCTTTCTTT.

The chain couples TRBV9 to TRBJ2-1; 11 nucleotides match TRBD2. CDR3 length: 16 amino acids. Germline V gene sequence: CDR1 SGDLS, CDR2 YYNGEE. The junction had 5 bases not matched to a gene; V was cut back by 4 bases and J by 2 bases. The CDR3 loop reads CASSWTTSGAYNEQFF. CDR3 in DNA: TGTGCCAGCAGCTGGACGACTAGCGGGGCCTACAATGAGCAGTTCTTC.

The J gene is TRBJ2-3, the V gene TRBV19; 8 bases agree with TRBD2. Germline V gene sequence: CDR1 LNHDA, CDR2 SQIVND (reference sequence). CDR3 length: 13 residues. V lost 7 bases and J lost 7; bases outside the gene matches: 7. This chain's CDR3 is CASNPTSVNTQYF. The CDR3 bases are TGTGCCAGTAACCCGACTAGCGTGAATACGCAGTATTTT.

V is TRBV3-1 and J is TRBJ1-5, with D uncertain. V lost 1 base and J 9 bases, leaving 10 bases between the germline ends. This CDR3 is built from 13 residues. Looked up from germline, CDR1 is LGHDT and CDR2 is YNNKEL (reference sequence). The CDR3 reads CASSQGRQGPQHF. The CDR3 DNA is TGTGCCAGCAGCCAAGGGAGGCAAGGGCCCCAGCATTTT.

The chain carries TRBV5-1 and TRBJ1-2; 10 bases are shared with TRBD1. CDR1 SGHRS and CDR2 YFSETQ come from the germline V gene. The J segment lost 7 bases and the V segment lost 3 bases, leaving 6 bases of the junction unmatched. The CDR3 extends over 14 amino acids. The DNA of the CDR3 is TGCGCCAGCAGCTCCTGGACAGGGGGGGCTGGCTACACCTTC. It encodes CASSSWTGGAGYTF.

The chain employs TRBV28 and TRBJ1-3; D possibly corresponds to TRBD1 (5 bases). Per germline, CDR1 MDHEN and CDR2 SYDVKM. V was shortened by 2 bases and J by 0 bases, with 11 bases between the two germline ends. The length of the CDR3 is 16 residues. CDR3: CASSLRGLGSGNTIYF. The CDR3 nucleotides are TGTGCCAGCAGTTTAAGGGGCCTCGGCTCTGGAAACACCATATATTTT.

V gene TRBV15 combines with J gene TRBJ2-5; TRBD2 agrees at 7 bases. Unmatched junction bases numbered 3, after V lost 9 bases and J lost 2 bases. Per the germline V gene, CDR1 is LNHNV and CDR2 is YYDKDF (reference sequence). CDR3 length: 12 residues. DNA for the CDR3: TGTGCCACTCAGCGGGGACAAGAGACCCAGTACTTC. Translated: CATQRGQETQYF.